The 14 T cell receptor beta chains presented below share a single source sample, sequenced in a study of shared clonotypes between healthy human individuals. Only in-frame clones appear in the TCRdb table, and some are missing; sequencing was by immunoSEQ multiplex PCR. Of hundreds of thousands of clones in the sample, over 95% were seen once. Cells designated naive CD8 were CD45RO-negative and were positively selected for CCR7, with terminally differentiated effector memory CD45RA+ cells excluded. Input material: naive CD8+ T cells sorted from blood. These receptors originate from a young woman in good health.

DNA of the CDR3: TGCGCCAGCAGCTGGGGCGGGAGCTCCTACAATGAGCAGTTCTTC. It translates to CASSWGGSSYNEQFF. The V gene is TRBV5-1, the J gene TRBJ2-1; 7 bases align to TRBD2. V shed 3 bases, J shed 0 bases, and the junction held 3 bases outside the gene matches. The CDR3 is 15 residues long. The germline V gene has CDR1 SGHRS and CDR2 YFSETQ.

The chain recombines TRBV6-5 with TRBJ1-1, with D unresolved. Germline CDR1 is MNHEY and CDR2 is SVGAGI. V lost 5 bases and J 3 bases, leaving 13 bases between the germline ends. The CDR3 covers 14 residues. This CDR3 reads CASSEDFEYTEAFF. The CDR3, as DNA: TGTGCCAGCAGTGAAGATTTTGAGTACACTGAAGCTTTCTTT.

This clone was detected only once. The chain carries TRBV5-6 and TRBJ1-1; D is ambiguous. Germline-derived CDR1 and CDR2 are SGHDT and YYEEEE. CDR3 length: 11 amino acids. With 5 bases removed from V and 4 bases from J, the gap between germline ends came to 6 bases. The DNA for the CDR3 is TGTGCCAGCAGGGCGGGCACTGAAGCTTTCTTT. Its protein is CASRAGTEAFF.

The chain has TRBV5-6 and TRBJ2-1; 9 bases line up with TRBD2. The CDR3 runs to 15 residues. With V trimmed by 1 base and J by 4 bases, 3 bases remained unmatched. Per germline, CDR1 SGHDT and CDR2 YYEEEE. This chain's CDR3 is CASSLSSGKYNEQFF. CDR3 sequence (DNA): TGTGCCAGCAGCTTGTCTAGCGGGAAATACAATGAGCAGTTCTTC.

This clone appeared once. The J gene is TRBJ2-2, the V gene TRBV11-2; D gene unclear. With 6 bases removed from V and 3 bases from J, the gap between germline ends came to 11 bases. This CDR3 contains 14 residues. In germline, CDR1 is SGHAT, CDR2 FQNNGV. CDR3 DNA sequence: TGTGCCAGCAGAAAACTGACTTACACCGGGGAGCTGTTTTTT. It is translated as CASRKLTYTGELFF.

The CDR3 sequence is CASSVVPRVEASNQPQHF. CDR3 bases: TGTGCCAGCAGCGTAGTTCCTAGAGTCGAGGCTAGCAATCAGCCCCAGCATTTT. The chain uses TRBV9 and TRBJ1-5; D unresolved. Between the trimmed V and J ends, which lost 0 bases and 0 bases, there was a span of 16 bases. Germline-derived CDR1 and CDR2 are SGDLS and YYNGEE. CDR3 length: 18 residues.

The chain has TRBV7-8 and TRBJ2-1; TRBD2 aligns across 9 bases. Germline V CDR1 and CDR2: SGHVS, FQNEAQ. The CDR3 covers 13 residues. J lost 10 bases, V lost 5 bases, and 6 bases had no gene match. CDR3 amino acids: CASSLSGRHEQFF. In nucleotides, the CDR3 is TGTGCCAGCAGCCTTAGCGGGAGACACGAGCAGTTCTTC.

CDR3 nucleotide sequence: TGTGCCAGCAGCACGACCCCCGGGACTAGCCGAACCGGGGAGCTGTTTTTT. Its protein product is CASSTTPGTSRTGELFF. This chain connects TRBV7-9 to TRBJ2-2, with TRBD2 matching 9 bases. The germline gives CDR1 SEHNR, CDR2 FQNEAQ (reference sequence). J gave up 5 bases and V 5 bases, and 12 bases lay outside the gene matches. CDR3 length: 17 residues. Based on the CDR3 plus reference TRBV7-9 and TRBJ2-2, the full variable domain is DTGVSQNPRHKITKRGQNVTFRCDPISEHNRLYWYRQTLGQGPEFLTYFQNEAQLEKSRLLSDRFSAERPKGSFSTLEIQRTEQGDSAMYLCASSTTPGTSRTGELFFGEGSRLTVL.

The chain joins TRBV6-1 to TRBJ1-5, with D perhaps TRBD1 (5 bases). V lost 6 bases to trimming and J lost 0 bases, with 9 bases between them. The CDR3 consists of 14 residues. Germline lookup yields CDR1 MNHNS and CDR2 SASEGT. In nucleotides, the CDR3 is TGTGCCAGCAGGCAGGGATTTAGCAATCAGCCCCAGCATTTT. Translation gives CASRQGFSNQPQHF.

This chain connects TRBV27 to TRBJ2-2; a possible D gene is TRBD2 (7 bases). The V end lost 7 bases, the J end lost 7 bases, and 16 bases lay between the germline ends. The CDR3 length is 14 residues. Germline-derived CDR1 and CDR2 are MNHEY and SMNVEV (reference sequence). The CDR3 DNA reads as TGTGCCAGCACTTTTTCGGGGGGCGGCGGGGAGCTGTTTTTT. This encodes CASTFSGGGGELFF.

The chain employs TRBV13 and TRBJ2-1; D is perhaps TRBD2 (6 bases). Trimming left V 6 bases short and J 5 bases short, with 14 bases between. The CDR3 is made up of 14 amino acids. Germline V CDR1 and CDR2: PRHDT, FYEKMQ (reference sequence). CDR3 in amino acids: CASRSGRENNEQFF. The DNA of the CDR3 is TGTGCCAGCAGATCCGGGAGAGAGAACAATGAGCAGTTCTTC.

The chain has TRBV19 and TRBJ1-5; D might be TRBD1 (5 bases). V lost 3 bases and J 1 base, leaving 16 bases between the germline ends. In germline, CDR1 is LNHDA, CDR2 SQIVND (reference sequence). The CDR3 loop spans 17 amino acids. CDR3 bases: TGTGCCAGTAGTATTGGGGCAGGGCTTGGGAGCAATCAGCCCCAGCATTTT. Its translation: CASSIGAGLGSNQPQHF.

This clone was counted once. This sequence joins TRBV7-9 and TRBJ1-2; possible D gene TRBD1, 5 bases. From germline, CDR1 is SEHNR and CDR2 FQNEAQ (reference sequence). This CDR3 region has 13 residues. V gave up 1 base and J gave up 7 bases, with 10 bases separating them. The CDR3 sequence is CASSLEARAGYTF. In DNA, the CDR3 is TGTGCCAGCAGCTTAGAGGCCAGGGCTGGCTACACCTTC.

The genes are TRBV10-3 and TRBJ2-5; the D gene is possibly TRBD2 (6 bases). In germline, CDR1 is ENHRY, CDR2 SYGVKD. The V end lost 3 bases, the J end lost 5 bases, and 19 bases lay between the germline ends. The CDR3 runs 16 residues. The DNA of the CDR3 is TGTGCCATCAGTGACCAGGATAGCGGAGAGGTGGAGACCCAGTACTTC. Amino acid sequence: CAISDQDSGEVETQYF.